In this sample, the clone carrying this T cell receptor (beta chain) turned up a few times. Its antigen is undetermined. The source of the sample is a study of identical twins. Trimming pared 0 bases from V and 0 bases from J, leaving 6 bases between. The CDR3 loop spans 14 amino acids. Germline V CDR1 and CDR2: SGHRS, YFSETQ. Study-wide results and caveats: Insertions were fewer in abundant cord blood beta clonotypes, whereas memory repertoires showed none of this pattern. Some out-of-frame alpha sequences were shared by twins, and these showed excess low generation probability. Twins' excess sharing was less marked for out-of-frame beta sequences.

Template switching added a universal primer binding site, and final cDNA carried unique molecular identifiers. From the 5' RACE reads, TCRdb called clonotypes with MiXCR, one entry per CDR3 protein. This sample has some 690,000 distinct CDR3 sequences, with approximately 21% found just once. This sample also belongs to another study, concerning T cells expressing NK-cell markers.

The origin of this receptor is a woman aged 18-35 years in good health. The rearrangement joins TRBV5-1 to TRBJ1-1; D ambiguous. The sample was PBMCs. DNA of the CDR3: TGCGCCAGCAGCTTGGACGCTTTGAACACTGAAGCTTTCTTT. Protein: CASSLDALNTEAFF. Full variable domain (missing parts from reference TRBV5-1 and TRBJ1-1): KAGVTQTPRYLIKTRGQQVTLSCSPISGHRSVSWYQQTPGQGLQFLFEYFSETQRNKGNFPGRFSGRQFSNSRSEMNVSTLELGDSALYLCASSLDALNTEAFFGQGTRLTVV.